Detailed here is one TCR beta chain. The antigen is undetermined. Both 60 Vbeta primers and 13 Jbeta primers went into the PCR. The repertoire was sequenced with immunoSEQ multiplex PCR; TCRdb's copy has only in-frame clones and lacks some. The repertoire has 150,000 to 200,000 clones, around 81% of them found once; the top ten carry around 2.1%. The germline V and J ends were trimmed by 0 bases and 6 bases, with 14 bases remaining between them. The germline V gene has CDR1 SGHVS and CDR2 FNYEAQ. This CDR3 spans 15 amino acids. This sample is part of a study of cytomegalovirus exposure and HLA in healthy donors. Overall study findings and caveats: Reports state that TCR beta sequences accurately predicted most subjects' HLA-A and HLA-B alleles. With later analysis, a missense DCLRE1C variant became linked to TCR beta V- and J-gene trimming. Donors belonging to an Asian-associated ancestry cluster reportedly showed fewer N-insertions in productive TCRs than the roughly 670-donor mean, according to what a later analysis found.

Source material: PBMCs. The J gene is TRBJ1-2, the V gene TRBV7-6; D not resolved. The source is a woman aged 18-35 years in good health and CMV-seropositive. The CDR3 here is CASSLAPGVANGYTF. The CDR3 DNA reads TGTGCCAGCAGCTTAGCTCCCGGGGTCGCAAATGGCTACACCTTC.